Shown below are 22 T cell receptor beta chains from a single sample sequenced in a study of human T cells and chemical hapten exposure. The time point is: pre-sensitization, week 0. Treatment of the sample: therapeutic diphenylcyclopropenone sensitization with weekly scalp DPC. MiXCR, applied by TCRdb to the RACE reads, yields one record per CDR3 protein. The repertoire consists of approximately 320,000 distinct CDR3 sequences, with around 5.5% occurring once and the leading ten covering approximately 8.2%. The sequences come from whole blood, collected in connection with sensitization to the hapten diphenylcyclopropenone (DPC). Every receptor here comes from a woman under 30 with alopecia areata. Some clones in this sample may be carry-over from other donors' samples.

The V and J genes are TRBV6-6 and TRBJ1-5; 7 bases fit TRBD1. The CDR3 runs 16 residues. Germline assignment: CDR1 MNHNY and CDR2 SVGAGI (reference sequence). The J segment lost 3 bases and the V segment lost 1 base, leaving 6 bases of the junction unmatched. The CDR3 DNA follows: TGTGCCAGCAGTTACTTTTTACAGGGGTACAATCAGCCCCAGCATTTT. Translation: CASSYFLQGYNQPQHF.

Ten or more counts support this clonotype. The chain recombines TRBV4-3 with TRBJ2-7; 10 bases are a match to TRBD1. With V trimmed by 4 bases and J by 2 bases, 2 bases remained unmatched. The CDR3 length is 14 residues. Germline V lookup: CDR1 LGHNA, CDR2 YSLEER. The CDR3 DNA reads as TGCGCCAGCAGCCGGGGACAGGGGCCCTACGAGCAGTACTTC. Protein product: CASSRGQGPYEQYF.

The sample holds many counts of this clonotype. The chain recombines TRBV5-1 with TRBJ2-6; no clear D gene. CDR1 and CDR2 (germline): SGHRS, YFSETQ. The CDR3 length is 18 residues. Trimming removed 1 base at V and 0 bases at J, with 14 bases between. The CDR3 DNA reads as TGCGCCAGCAGCTTGAGTGGCCAGGCCAGCTCTGGGGCCAACGTCCTGACTTTC. It yields the protein CASSLSGQASSGANVLTF. Full variable domain (remainder filled in from reference TRBV5-1 and TRBJ2-6): KAGVTQTPRYLIKTRGQQVTLSCSPISGHRSVSWYQQTPGQGLQFLFEYFSETQRNKGNFPGRFSGRQFSNSRSEMNVSTLELGDSALYLCASSLSGQASSGANVLTFGAGSRLTVL.

This clonotype was counted between two and nine times. The V call is TRBV6-5, the J call TRBJ2-6; no firm D call. Trimming removed 2 bases from V and 2 bases from J, with 10 bases in between. Germline CDR1 and CDR2: MNHEY and SVGAGI. This CDR3 contains 16 residues. CDR3 residues: CASSYKAVAGANVLTF. The CDR3 coding sequence is TGTGCCAGCAGTTACAAGGCAGTGGCTGGGGCCAACGTCCTGACTTTC.

This clonotype was counted only a few times. The CDR3 DNA sequence: TGTGCCAGCAGCTTCCTAGCGGGGGGTTCCTACGAGCAGTACTTC. It encodes CASSFLAGGSYEQYF. The J gene is TRBJ2-7, the V gene TRBV7-8; 11 bases agree with TRBD2. V was clipped by 3 bases and J by 1 base; unmatched bases: 2. Germline V lookup: CDR1 SGHVS, CDR2 FQNEAQ. The CDR3 covers 15 residues. The complete variable domain, with remaining parts taken from reference TRBV7-8 and TRBJ2-7, reads GAGVSQSPRYKVAKRGQDVALRCDPISGHVSLFWYQQALGQGPEFLTYFQNEAQLDKSGLPSDRFFAERPEGSVSTLKIQRTQQEDSAVYLCASSFLAGGSYEQYFGPGTRLTVT.

This chain links TRBV12-3 or TRBV12-4 with TRBJ1-1, with a tentative D call TRBD1 (5 bases). V was pared by 3 bases and J by 5 bases, with 16 bases between. The CDR3 covers 15 residues. Here the CDR3 reads CASSLGRFAGTEAFF. The DNA for the CDR3 is TGTGCCAGCAGTTTGGGGCGGTTCGCCGGAACTGAAGCTTTCTTT.

The V and J genes are TRBV20-1 and TRBJ2-5, with D uncertain. Trimming cost V 1 base and J 4 bases, with 7 bases left between them. The CDR3 is 12 amino acids. Germline values: CDR1 DFQATT, CDR2 SNEGSKA (reference sequence). The CDR3 loop reads CSARAPRETQYF. In DNA form, the CDR3 reads TGCAGTGCTAGAGCTCCACGAGAGACCCAGTACTTC.

The table lists this clonotype with many counts. This sequence joins TRBV7-9 and TRBJ1-4; 7 nucleotides align to TRBD1. There are 17 residues in the CDR3. The germline gives CDR1 SEHNR, CDR2 FQNEAQ (reference sequence). The trim removed 2 bases at V and 5 bases at J, leaving 11 bases unmatched. The CDR3, as DNA: TGTGCCAGCAGCTTAACTCCGAGGGGGCCAGGGAATGAAAAACTGTTTTTT. The encoded protein is CASSLTPRGPGNEKLFF.

The chain links TRBV20-1 to TRBJ2-3; 12 nucleotides agree with TRBD2. The trim removed 0 bases at V and 3 bases at J, leaving 7 bases unmatched. CDR3 length: 17 residues. Germline V gene sequence: CDR1 DFQATT, CDR2 SNEGSKA (reference sequence). CDR3 in amino acids: CSARDPSGGAVTDTQYF. For the CDR3, the DNA is TGCAGTGCTAGAGATCCTAGCGGGGGGGCGGTGACAGATACGCAGTATTTT.

In this sample, this clonotype turned up many times. The gene calls are TRBV6-2 or TRBV6-3 and TRBJ1-2; 7 bases fit TRBD1. The V segment lost 4 bases and the J segment 2 bases; nucleotides outside the gene matches: 7. CDR1 is MNHEY, CDR2 SVGEGT, per germline. The CDR3 is 15 residues long. CDR3 protein: CASSSTGQPNYGYTF. CDR3 DNA sequence: TGTGCCAGCAGTTCCACGGGACAGCCAAACTATGGCTACACCTTC.

The gene calls are TRBV6-1 and TRBJ2-7, with TRBD1 as a possible D gene (5 bases). Trimming shortened V by 3 bases and J by 3 bases, and 12 bases separated the two germline ends. The CDR3 has 14 amino acids. Germline V gene data show CDR1 as MNHNS and CDR2 as SASEGT. DNA for the CDR3: TGTGCCAGCAGTGACAGGGCCCAGAGCTACGAGCAGTACTTC. It translates to CASSDRAQSYEQYF.

This clonotype came up a few times. V and J are TRBV20-1 and TRBJ1-1; no reliable D call. The V and J ends lost 2 bases and 2 bases respectively, with 6 bases between them. The CDR3 length is 12 residues. The germline CDR1 and CDR2 sequences are DFQATT and SNEGSKA (reference sequence). CDR3 in amino acids: CSARSGNTEAFF. The DNA for the CDR3 is TGCAGTGCTAGATCAGGAAACACTGAAGCTTTCTTT.

In its sample, this clonotype was seen many times. The chain uses TRBV7-2 and TRBJ2-2; D call uncertain. CDR1 and CDR2 from the germline V gene are SGHTA and FQGNSA. Deletions cut 4 bases from V and 6 bases from J, with 12 bases between. CDR3 length: 14 amino acids. Here the CDR3 DNA reads TGTGCCAGCAGCTCACAGAAATGGGCCGGGGAGCTGTTTTTT. Protein: CASSSQKWAGELFF.

This clonotype occurred many times. The V gene is TRBV7-6, the J gene TRBJ1-1; 11 bases fit TRBD1. Germline-derived CDR1 and CDR2 are SGHVS and FNYEAQ. The CDR3 spans 16 residues. The V segment lost 4 bases and the J segment 3 bases; nucleotides outside the gene matches: 7. The chain's CDR3 is CASSSTGTGGYTEAFF. As DNA, the CDR3 is TGTGCCAGCAGCTCAACCGGGACAGGGGGTTACACTGAAGCTTTCTTT. Together with reference TRBV7-6 and TRBJ1-1, the CDR3 gives the full variable domain: GAGVSQSPRYKVTKRGQDVALRCDPISGHVSLYWYRQALGQGPEFLTYFNYEAQQDKSGLPNDRFSAERPEGSISTLTIQRTEQRDSAMYRCASSSTGTGGYTEAFFGQGTRLTVV.

The chain uses TRBV6-2 or TRBV6-3 and TRBJ1-6, with 7 bases aligning to TRBD1. There are 17 residues in the CDR3. Per the germline V gene, CDR1 is MNHEY and CDR2 is SVGEGT. The V and J ends lost 7 bases and 8 bases, in that order; junction bases with no gene match: 17. The CDR3 region has the DNA TGTGCCAGCAACCATCAACCCACAGGGGAGGGGGATTCACCCCTCCACTTT. Translating it yields CASNHQPTGEGDSPLHF.

This clonotype was counted ten times or more. The rearrangement uses TRBV7-9 and TRBJ2-2; TRBD1 might be the D (5 bases). The length of the CDR3 is 16 residues. Germline-derived CDR1 and CDR2 are SEHNR and FQNEAQ (reference sequence). The V and J ends lost 1 base and 1 base respectively, with 10 bases between them. The CDR3 DNA reads TGTGCCAGCAGCTTAGAGGCAGGGCTGAACACCGGGGAGCTGTTTTTT. Amino acids: CASSLEAGLNTGELFF.

CDR3 DNA sequence: TGTGCCAGCAGCTTAGATTGGCAGGGGTTAGGCTCCTACGAGCAGTACTTC. This sequence encodes CASSLDWQGLGSYEQYF. The chain couples TRBV7-9 to TRBJ2-7; a possible D gene is TRBD1 (6 bases). The CDR3 totals 17 residues. Trimming cost V 1 base and J 0 bases, with 16 bases left between them. The germline V gene encodes CDR1 SEHNR and CDR2 FQNEAQ (reference sequence).

J is TRBJ2-3 and V is TRBV9, with 11 bases identical to TRBD2. The CDR3 totals 18 residues. Germline V gene lookup returns CDR1 SGDLS and CDR2 YYNGEE. With 0 bases clipped from V and 2 bases from J, the junction kept 8 bases outside the gene matches. The CDR3 nucleotides are TGTGCCAGCAGCGTAGGACGACCGGGACTAGCGGCCACAGATACGCAGTATTTT. It translates to CASSVGRPGLAATDTQYF.

The table lists this clonotype with many counts. The V and J genes are TRBV7-2 and TRBJ1-2; TRBD1 aligns across 9 bases. Looked up from germline, CDR1 is SGHTA and CDR2 is FQGNSA. With 4 bases clipped from V and 9 bases from J, the junction kept 6 bases outside the gene matches. The CDR3 is 13 residues long. The DNA for the CDR3 is TGTGCCAGCAGCTCAAACAGGGGGCAAAGCTACACCTTC. Translating it yields CASSSNRGQSYTF. The entire variable domain, with the rest obtained from reference TRBV7-2 and TRBJ1-2, is as follows: GAGVSQSPSNKVTEKGKDVELRCDPISGHTALYWYRQSLGQGLEFLIYFQGNSAPDKSGLPSDRFSAERTGGSVSTLTIQRTQQEDSAVYLCASSSNRGQSYTFGSGTRLTVV.

The V call is TRBV7-2, the J call TRBJ2-5; 8 bases match TRBD1. This CDR3 is built from 17 residues. V shed 1 base and J 4 bases; nucleotides not matched to a gene: 11. The V gene's germline CDR1 is SGHTA and CDR2 FQGNSA. The CDR3 DNA reads as TGTGCCAGCAGCTTAGAGTTTGGGACAGGAGTGCGAGAGACCCAGTACTTC. This translates into CASSLEFGTGVRETQYF.

At least ten counts were recorded for this clonotype. The rearrangement uses TRBV7-9 and TRBJ1-5; no reliable D call. The CDR3 is made up of 14 amino acids. Germline V gives CDR1 SEHNR, CDR2 FQNEAQ (reference sequence). V was pared by 6 bases and J by 7 bases, with 16 bases between. CDR3 coding DNA: TGTGCCAGCAGTCCCCCGGGAGCACTACAGCCCCAGCATTTT. Protein product: CASSPPGALQPQHF.

The chain links TRBV18 to TRBJ1-2, with 7 nucleotides matching TRBD1. CDR1 and CDR2 (germline): KGHSH, LQKENI. V lost 5 bases, J lost 6 bases, and 12 bases stayed unmatched. This CDR3 spans 15 amino acids. The CDR3 bases are TGTGCCAGCTCATCACAGGGGTTTTCTGCGGATGGCTACACCTTC. Its protein is CASSSQGFSADGYTF.